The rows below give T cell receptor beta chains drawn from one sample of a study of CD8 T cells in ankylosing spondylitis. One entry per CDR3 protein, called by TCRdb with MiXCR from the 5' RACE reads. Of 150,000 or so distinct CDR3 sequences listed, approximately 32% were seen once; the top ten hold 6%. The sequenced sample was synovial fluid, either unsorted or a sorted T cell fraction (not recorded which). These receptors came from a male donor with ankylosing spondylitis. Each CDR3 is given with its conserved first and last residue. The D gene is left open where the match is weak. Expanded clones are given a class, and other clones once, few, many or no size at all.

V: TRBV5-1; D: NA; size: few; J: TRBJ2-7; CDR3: CASSLVTGYEQYF; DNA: TGCGCCAGCAGCTTGGTGACGGGTTACGAGCAGTACTTC
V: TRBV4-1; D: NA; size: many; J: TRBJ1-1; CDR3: CASSQYYPGLNTEAFF; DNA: TGCGCCAGCAGCCAGTATTATCCGGGGCTAAACACTGAAGCTTTCTTT
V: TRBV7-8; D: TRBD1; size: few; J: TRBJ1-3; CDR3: CASSLPGGPGNTIYF; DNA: TGTGCCAGCAGCCTCCCAGGGGGACCTGGAAACACCATATATTTT
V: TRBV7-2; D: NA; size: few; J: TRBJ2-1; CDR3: CASSSGGRERNEQFF; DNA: TGTGCCAGCAGCTCCGGGGGGCGGGAGAGGAATGAGCAGTTCTTC
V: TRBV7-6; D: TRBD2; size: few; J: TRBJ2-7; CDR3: CASSSGTSGGAVNFYEQYF; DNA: TGTGCCAGCAGCTCCGGGACTAGCGGGGGGGCCGTTAATTTCTACGAGCAGTACTTC
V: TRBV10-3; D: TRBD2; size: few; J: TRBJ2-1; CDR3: CAISPKSGGPSYNEQFF; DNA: TGTGCCATCAGTCCAAAAAGCGGGGGGCCCTCCTACAATGAGCAGTTCTTC
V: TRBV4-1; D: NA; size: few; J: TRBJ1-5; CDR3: CASSQDGQEGQPQHF; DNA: TGCGCCAGCAGCCAAGATGGGCAGGAAGGGCAGCCCCAGCATTTT
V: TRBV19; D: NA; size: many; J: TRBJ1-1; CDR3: CASSIGVRGAFF; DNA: TGTGCCAGTAGTATTGGCGTCCGAGGGGCTTTCTTT
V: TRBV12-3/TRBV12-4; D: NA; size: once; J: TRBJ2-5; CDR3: CASSIFKIQETQYF; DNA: TGTGCCAGCAGTATCTTCAAGATCCAAGAGACCCAGTACTTC
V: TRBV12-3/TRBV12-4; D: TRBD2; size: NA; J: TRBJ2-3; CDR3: CASSRPSGRTGGADTQYF; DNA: TGTGCCAGCAGCCGGCCTAGCGGGAGGACGGGTGGGGCAGATACGCAGTATTTT
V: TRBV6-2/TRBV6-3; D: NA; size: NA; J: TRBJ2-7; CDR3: CASSPKREQYF; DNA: TGTGCCAGCAGTCCCAAGCGCGAGCAGTACTTC
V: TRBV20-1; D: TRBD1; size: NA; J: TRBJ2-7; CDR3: CSARLWGTGLYEQYF; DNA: TGCAGTGCTAGATTGTGGGGGACAGGGTTGTACGAGCAGTACTTC
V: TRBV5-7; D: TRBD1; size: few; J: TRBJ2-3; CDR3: CASSFNAGTGLTDTQYF; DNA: TGTGCCAGCAGCTTCAATGCCGGGACAGGGCTCACAGATACGCAGTATTTT
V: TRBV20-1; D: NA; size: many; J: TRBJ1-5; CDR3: CSARPRVSSNQPQHF; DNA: TGCAGTGCTAGACCCAGGGTGTCTAGCAATCAGCCCCAGCATTTT